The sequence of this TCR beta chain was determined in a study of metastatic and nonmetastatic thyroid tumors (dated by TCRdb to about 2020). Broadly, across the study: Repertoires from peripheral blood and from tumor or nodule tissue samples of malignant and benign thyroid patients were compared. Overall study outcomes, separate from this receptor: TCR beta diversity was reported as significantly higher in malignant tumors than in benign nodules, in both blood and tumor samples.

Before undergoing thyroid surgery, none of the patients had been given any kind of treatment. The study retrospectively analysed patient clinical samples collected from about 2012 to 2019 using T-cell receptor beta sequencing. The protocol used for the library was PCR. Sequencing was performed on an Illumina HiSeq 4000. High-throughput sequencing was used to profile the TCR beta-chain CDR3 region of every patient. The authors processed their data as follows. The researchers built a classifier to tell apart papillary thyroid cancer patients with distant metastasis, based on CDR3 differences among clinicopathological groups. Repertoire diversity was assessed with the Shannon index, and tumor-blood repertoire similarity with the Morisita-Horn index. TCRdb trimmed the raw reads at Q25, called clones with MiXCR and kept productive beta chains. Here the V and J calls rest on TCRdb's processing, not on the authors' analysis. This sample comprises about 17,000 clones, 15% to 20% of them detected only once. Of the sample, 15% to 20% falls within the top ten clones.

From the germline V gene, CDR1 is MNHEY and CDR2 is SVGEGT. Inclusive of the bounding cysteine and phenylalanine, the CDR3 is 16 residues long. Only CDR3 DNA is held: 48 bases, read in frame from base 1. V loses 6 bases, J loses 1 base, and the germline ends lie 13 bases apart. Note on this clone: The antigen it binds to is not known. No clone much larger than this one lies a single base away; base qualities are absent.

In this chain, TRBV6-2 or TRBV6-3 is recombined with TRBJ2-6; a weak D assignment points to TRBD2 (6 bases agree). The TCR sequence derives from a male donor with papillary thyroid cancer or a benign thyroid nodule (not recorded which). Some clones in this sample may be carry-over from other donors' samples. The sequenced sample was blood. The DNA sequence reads TGTGCCAGCAGATACATGGGGGGATCTGGGGCCAACGTCCTGACTTTC. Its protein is CASRYMGGSGANVLTF.